Below, one T cell receptor beta chain is given with its context. Its antigen is still unknown. The data were produced by immunoSEQ multiplex PCR, yet TCRdb's version contains in-frame clones alone and is incomplete. This sample has tens of thousands of clones, with 81% found just once. This specimen belongs to a study of OX40 agonist ivuxolimab in advanced cancers. Study-level background: With a range of roughly 20 to 79, age averaged approximately 55 years, and more than 75% were male.

Study-wide results and limits: Clones of CD4+ and CD8+ blood T cells grew by week 6 at doses of 0.1 to 3.0 mg/kg.

Sequenced material: CD4+ or CD8+ T cells sorted from blood, taken in a trial of the OX40 agonist ivuxolimab. The clonotype originates from an adult with an advanced solid tumor such as melanoma, head and neck, liver or kidney cancer.

The CDR3 region has the DNA TGTGCCAGCAGTTACGGGACAGGGAGCTCCTACGAGCAGTACTTC. Amino acid sequence: CASSYGTGSSYEQYF. The chain combines TRBV6-5 with TRBJ2-7; 9 nucleotides align to TRBD1. Per the germline V gene, CDR1 is MNHEY and CDR2 is SVGAGI. This CDR3 is 15 amino acids long. The V segment lost 2 bases and the J segment 0 bases; nucleotides outside the gene matches: 2.